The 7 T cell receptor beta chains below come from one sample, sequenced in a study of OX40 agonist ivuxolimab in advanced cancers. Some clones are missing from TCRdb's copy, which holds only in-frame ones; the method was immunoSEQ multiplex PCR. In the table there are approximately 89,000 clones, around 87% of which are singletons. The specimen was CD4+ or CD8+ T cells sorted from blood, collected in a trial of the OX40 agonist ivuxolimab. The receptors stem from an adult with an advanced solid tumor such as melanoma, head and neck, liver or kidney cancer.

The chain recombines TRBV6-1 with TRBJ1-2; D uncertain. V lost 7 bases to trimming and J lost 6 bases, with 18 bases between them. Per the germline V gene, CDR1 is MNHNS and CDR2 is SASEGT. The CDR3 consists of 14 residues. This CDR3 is CASTPRNAGDGYTF. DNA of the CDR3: TGTGCCAGCACCCCCCGAAACGCTGGGGATGGCTACACCTTC.

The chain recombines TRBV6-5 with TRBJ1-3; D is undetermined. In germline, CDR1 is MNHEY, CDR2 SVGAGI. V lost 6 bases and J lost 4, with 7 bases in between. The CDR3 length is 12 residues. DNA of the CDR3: TGTGCCAGCAGGAGGGAGGGAAACACCATATATTTT. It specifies CASRREGNTIYF.

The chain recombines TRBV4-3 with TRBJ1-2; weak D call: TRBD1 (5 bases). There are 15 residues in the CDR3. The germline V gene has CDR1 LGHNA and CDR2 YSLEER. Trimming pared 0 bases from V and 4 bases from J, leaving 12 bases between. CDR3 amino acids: CASSQETTASYGYTF. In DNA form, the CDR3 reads TGCGCCAGCAGCCAAGAGACGACAGCAAGCTATGGCTACACCTTC.

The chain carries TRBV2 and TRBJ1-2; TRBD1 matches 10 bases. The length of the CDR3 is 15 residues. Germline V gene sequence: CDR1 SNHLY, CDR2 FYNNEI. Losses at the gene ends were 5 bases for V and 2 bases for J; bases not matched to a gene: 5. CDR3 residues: CASSTGTGVNYGYTF. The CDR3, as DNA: TGTGCCAGCAGTACCGGGACAGGGGTAAACTATGGCTACACCTTC.

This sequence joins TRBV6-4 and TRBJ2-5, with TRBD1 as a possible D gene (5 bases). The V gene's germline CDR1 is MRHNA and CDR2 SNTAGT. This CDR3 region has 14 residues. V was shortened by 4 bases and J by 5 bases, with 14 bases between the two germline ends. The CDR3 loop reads CASSASQGAETQYF. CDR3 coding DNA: TGTGCCAGCAGTGCCAGTCAGGGTGCGGAGACCCAGTACTTC.

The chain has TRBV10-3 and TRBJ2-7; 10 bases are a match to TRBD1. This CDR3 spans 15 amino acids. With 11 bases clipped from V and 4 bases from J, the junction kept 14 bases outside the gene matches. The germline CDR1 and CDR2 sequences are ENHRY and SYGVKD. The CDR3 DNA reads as TGTGCCTCCCTACCGGGGACAGGGGATTGGTACGAGCAGTACTTC. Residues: CASLPGTGDWYEQYF.

The CDR3 coding sequence is TGTGCCAGTAGTTACCAAGCGGGGGGGCCGTACGAGCAGTACTTC. Its protein is CASSYQAGGPYEQYF. The V gene is TRBV19, the J gene TRBJ2-7, with TRBD2 matching 10 bases. Germline CDR1 and CDR2: LNHDA and SQIVND (reference sequence). Germline trimming cut 5 bases from V and 4 bases from J; bases unmatched to any gene: 8. The CDR3 is 15 residues long.